This passage covers 12 T cell receptor beta chains from one sample sequenced in a study of OX40 agonist ivuxolimab in advanced cancers. Clones were sequenced by immunoSEQ multiplex PCR, and TCRdb holds only the in-frame ones, with some missing. Of some 80,000 clones listed, 80% to 95% were seen once; the top ten hold over 6.5%. The sample was CD4+ or CD8+ T cells sorted from blood, taken in a trial of the OX40 agonist ivuxolimab. These receptors were taken from an adult with an advanced solid tumor such as melanoma, head and neck, liver or kidney cancer.

The V call is TRBV11-2, the J call TRBJ2-7, with D perhaps TRBD1 (6 bases). The CDR3 is 13 residues long. The germline V gene has CDR1 SGHAT and CDR2 FQNNGV. The V end lost 11 bases, the J end lost 2 bases, and 16 bases lay between the germline ends. CDR3 sequence: CASLGHRPYEQYF. CDR3 nucleotides: TGTGCCTCCCTGGGACACCGGCCCTACGAGCAGTACTTC.

The chain employs TRBV27 and TRBJ1-2; no reliable D call. V was cut by 2 bases and J by 7 bases, with 11 bases left in between. There are 13 residues in the CDR3. In germline, CDR1 is MNHEY, CDR2 SMNVEV (reference sequence). The CDR3 coding sequence is TGTGCCAGCAGTTTAAATTGGGAGATTGGCTACACCTTC. The encoded protein is CASSLNWEIGYTF.

CDR3 DNA: TGTGCCAGCAGCTTAGGGACGACAGGGATGGGAAACACCATATATTTT. The encoded protein is CASSLGTTGMGNTIYF. The J gene is TRBJ1-3, the V gene TRBV5-6; 7 nucleotides line up with TRBD1. The CDR3 is 16 residues long. Germline trimming cut 2 bases from V and 4 bases from J; bases unmatched to any gene: 9. Per the germline V gene, CDR1 is SGHDT and CDR2 is YYEEEE.

The rearrangement links TRBV19 to TRBJ1-1, with D hard to call. Germline V CDR1 and CDR2: LNHDA, SQIVND (reference sequence). The CDR3 length is 13 residues. Trimming took off 2 bases at V and 3 bases at J, with 7 bases between the two ends. DNA for the CDR3: TGTGCCAGTAGTATACGGGTTTACACTGAAGCTTTCTTT. It yields the protein CASSIRVYTEAFF. The whole variable domain, filled in from reference TRBV19 and TRBJ1-1, reads DGGITQSPKYLFRKEGQNVTLSCEQNLNHDAMYWYRQDPGQGLRLIYYSQIVNDFQKGDIAEGYSVSREKKESFPLTVTSAQKNPTAFYLCASSIRVYTEAFFGQGTRLTVV.

The rearrangement uses TRBV28 and TRBJ2-1, with TRBD2 matching 10 bases. CDR1 and CDR2 (germline): MDHEN, SYDVKM. CDR3 length: 18 residues. V lost 2 bases to trimming and J lost 0 bases; unmatched junction nucleotides: 7. CDR3 residues: CASSLEIAGGPSYNEQFF. The CDR3 coding sequence is TGTGCCAGCAGTTTAGAGATAGCGGGGGGACCCTCCTACAATGAGCAGTTCTTC.

The J gene is TRBJ2-1, the V gene TRBV19; D assignment may be TRBD1 or TRBD2 (5 bases each). Trimming cost V 5 bases and J 6 bases, with 20 bases left between them. The CDR3 loop spans 16 amino acids. Germline-derived CDR1 and CDR2 are LNHDA and SQIVND (reference sequence). CDR3 amino acids: CASSAEGSWLLNEQFF. CDR3 coding DNA: TGTGCCAGTAGTGCCGAGGGGAGTTGGCTACTCAATGAGCAGTTCTTC.

The chain employs TRBV9 and TRBJ1-1; the match to TRBD1 covers 9 bases. The CDR3 is 15 residues long. The germline V gene has CDR1 SGDLS and CDR2 YYNGEE. J was trimmed by 5 bases and V by 3 bases; bases with no gene match: 8. The CDR3 DNA follows: TGTGCCAGCAGCGGAAGGGACAGGGATGGGACTGAAGCTTTCTTT. Translating gives CASSGRDRDGTEAFF.

V and J are TRBV18 and TRBJ1-5; TRBD1 is a possible D gene (5 bases). The CDR3 loop spans 14 amino acids. The germline CDR1 and CDR2 sequences are KGHSH and LQKENI. The germline V and J ends were trimmed by 3 bases and 2 bases, with 8 bases remaining between them. The CDR3: CASSPEQGNQPQHF. The CDR3 nucleotides are TGTGCCAGCTCACCGGAACAGGGCAATCAGCCCCAGCATTTT. The full variable domain, rest sourced from reference TRBV18 and TRBJ1-5, is NAGVMQNPRHLVRRRGQEARLRCSPMKGHSHVYWYRQLPEEGLKFMVYLQKENIIDESGMPKERFSAEFPKEGPSILRIQQVVRGDSAAYFCASSPEQGNQPQHFGDGTRLSIL.

This clone showed up just once. The chain links TRBV7-9 to TRBJ1-6; no definite D call. CDR3 length: 15 amino acids. V was pared by 6 bases and J by 6 bases, with 15 bases between. Per the germline V gene, CDR1 is SEHNR and CDR2 is FQNEAQ (reference sequence). CDR3 sequence (DNA): TGTGCCAGCAGGGGAACAGAGTTCGTTAATTCACCCCTCCACTTT. Translating gives CASRGTEFVNSPLHF.

This rearrangement joins TRBV4-3 to TRBJ2-7, with no clear D. Germline CDR1 and CDR2: LGHNA and YSLEER. The CDR3 runs 11 residues. V was pared by 2 bases and J by 3 bases, with 2 bases between. DNA for the CDR3: TGCGCCAGCAGCCAAAACTACGAGCAGTACTTC. Translated: CASSQNYEQYF.

The chain carries TRBV7-6 and TRBJ2-1; 16 nucleotides agree with TRBD2. V dropped 5 bases and J dropped 8; count of bases not matched to a gene: 12. The CDR3 spans 18 residues. In germline, CDR1 is SGHVS, CDR2 FNYEAQ. CDR3 in amino acids: CASSLGLAGGPGWDEQFF. The CDR3 DNA sequence: TGTGCCAGCAGCCTGGGACTAGCGGGGGGGCCGGGTTGGGATGAGCAGTTCTTC.

The rearrangement uses TRBV10-3 and TRBJ2-3; tentatively, D is TRBD2 (6 bases). CDR3 size: 13 residues. The V end was cut by 7 bases, the J end by 2 bases, with 10 bases between. Germline V gene sequence: CDR1 ENHRY, CDR2 SYGVKD. The chain's CDR3 is CAITGLPTDTQYF. In DNA form, the CDR3 reads TGTGCCATCACAGGACTACCCACAGATACGCAGTATTTT.